One sample yielded the 26 T cell receptor beta chains listed below, sequenced in a study of cytomegalovirus exposure and HLA in healthy donors. Only in-frame clones appear in the TCRdb table, and some are missing; sequencing was by immunoSEQ multiplex PCR. This repertoire shows roughly 330,000 clones, approximately 90% found once; its top ten account for approximately 1%. Sequencing used PBMCs. Every receptor here comes from a woman in her 30s in good health and CMV-seropositive.

The V call is TRBV29-1, the J call TRBJ2-3, with TRBD2 matching over 7 bases. The CDR3 spans 13 residues. Trimming removed 7 bases from V and 4 bases from J; junction bases left unmatched: 8. Germline V gene data show CDR1 as SQVTM and CDR2 as ANQGSEA. The CDR3 DNA sequence: TGCAGCGCAAAGGGTGCGGGGGCAGATACGCAGTATTTT. Translated, it gives CSAKGAGADTQYF.

As for this clone: The same CDR3 arises from other DNA sequences in this sample as well. The rearrangement uses TRBV5-4 and TRBJ1-2; 8 bases align to TRBD1. Germline loops: CDR1 SGHNT, CDR2 YYREEE (reference sequence). V was clipped by 4 bases and J by 4 bases; unmatched bases: 6. CDR3 length equals 14 residues. The CDR3 sequence is CASSPTGGGYGYTF. For the CDR3, the DNA is TGTGCCAGCAGCCCCACAGGGGGTGGCTATGGCTACACCTTC.

The chain couples TRBV2 to TRBJ1-4; 8 positions agree with TRBD1. The J segment lost 7 bases and the V segment lost 5 bases, leaving 3 bases of the junction unmatched. The CDR3 has 13 amino acids. Germline V gene data show CDR1 as SNHLY and CDR2 as FYNNEI. The CDR3 loop is CASSYRGFEKLFF. In nucleotides, the CDR3 is TGTGCCAGCAGTTACAGGGGGTTTGAAAAACTGTTTTTT.

V is TRBV9 and J is TRBJ2-3; 12 nucleotides line up with TRBD2. Germline V gene sequence: CDR1 SGDLS, CDR2 YYNGEE. There are 20 residues in the CDR3. The V gene end was trimmed by 3 bases and the J gene end by 0 bases; junction bases not matched to a gene: 14. CDR3 sequence: CASSAQGASGGVTSTDTQYF. The CDR3 bases are TGTGCCAGCAGCGCCCAGGGGGCTAGCGGGGGGGTCACTAGCACAGATACGCAGTATTTT.

The chain uses TRBV30 and TRBJ2-3; 12 nucleotides agree with TRBD2. This CDR3 is 18 amino acids long. The ends lost 4 bases at V and 0 bases at J; junction bases unmatched: 11. Germline assignment: CDR1 GTSNPN and CDR2 SVGIG (reference sequence). CDR3 in amino acids: CAWTALGLAGPSTDTQYF. The CDR3 DNA reads as TGTGCCTGGACGGCCCTGGGACTAGCGGGCCCAAGCACAGATACGCAGTATTTT.

This clone was detected once. The rearrangement joins TRBV5-1 to TRBJ2-7, with 9 bases aligning to TRBD1. CDR1 is SGHRS and CDR2 is YFSETQ in the germline V gene. This CDR3 has 14 amino acids. J lost 5 bases, V lost 3 bases, and 6 bases had no gene match. The chain's CDR3 is CASSWGQGLDEQYF. CDR3 in DNA: TGCGCCAGCAGCTGGGGACAGGGTCTTGACGAGCAGTACTTC.

The J gene is TRBJ2-7, the V gene TRBV15; perhaps D is TRBD1 or TRBD2 (6 bases each). The CDR3 spans 14 residues. The V gene lost 1 base and the J gene lost 7 bases, with 14 bases spanning the gap. Germline CDR1 LNHNV, CDR2 YYDKDF (reference sequence). The CDR3 is CATSRGGAEQEQYF. The CDR3 nucleotides are TGTGCCACCAGCAGAGGGGGGGCCGAGCAAGAGCAGTACTTC. Full variable domain (outside the CDR3, taken from reference TRBV15 and TRBJ2-7): DAMVIQNPRYQVTQFGKPVTLSCSQTLNHNVMYWYQQKSSQAPKLLFHYYDKDFNNEADTPDNFQSRRPNTSFCFLDIRSPGLGDTAMYLCATSRGGAEQEQYFGPGTRLTVT.

This clone was observed once. V is TRBV2 and J is TRBJ1-2; the D is unclear. Germline V lookup: CDR1 SNHLY, CDR2 FYNNEI. This CDR3 has 18 residues. The ends were cut back, 6 bases at V and 0 bases at J, with 23 bases in the middle. The CDR3: CASSADHKRHSPNYGYTF. The CDR3 DNA reads TGTGCCAGCAGCGCAGACCATAAGAGACATTCCCCTAACTATGGCTACACCTTC.

The chain recombines TRBV10-2 with TRBJ2-7; 8 bases fit TRBD1. The V and J ends lost 3 bases and 6 bases, in that order; junction bases with no gene match: 4. CDR1 is WSHSY and CDR2 is SAAADI in the germline V gene. The CDR3 has 13 amino acids. CDR3 DNA: TGCGCCAGCAGTGATCTTACAGGGGGCGAGCAGTACTTC. This codes for CASSDLTGGEQYF.

The chain employs TRBV29-1 and TRBJ1-3; no firm D call. Trimming pared 0 bases from V and 2 bases from J, leaving 14 bases between. The CDR3 length is 16 residues. Germline-derived CDR1 and CDR2 are SQVTM and ANQGSEA. The CDR3 loop reads CSVEDWLTNAGNTIYF. As DNA, the CDR3 is TGCAGCGTTGAAGACTGGCTTACTAACGCTGGAAACACCATATATTTT.

A single count supports this clone. This chain links TRBV5-4 with TRBJ1-3, with D possibly matching TRBD1 (6 bases). The CDR3 has 15 residues. V lost 0 bases, J lost 4 bases, and 11 bases lay in between. The germline gives CDR1 SGHNT, CDR2 YYREEE (reference sequence). CDR3 sequence reads: CASSLVGAVGNTIYF. The CDR3 nucleotides are TGTGCCAGCAGCTTGGTGGGGGCAGTAGGAAACACCATATATTTT.

The rearrangement joins TRBV18 to TRBJ1-2, with TRBD1 matching over 7 bases. V lost 3 bases, J lost 0 bases, and 1 base stayed unmatched. Germline V gives CDR1 KGHSH, CDR2 LQKENI. The CDR3 contains 14 residues. Written as DNA, the CDR3 is TGTGCCAGCTCACCTGGGACAGCTAACTATGGCTACACCTTC. This gives the protein CASSPGTANYGYTF. The full variable domain, with the rest looked up from reference TRBV18 and TRBJ1-2, is NAGVMQNPRHLVRRRGQEARLRCSPMKGHSHVYWYRQLPEEGLKFMVYLQKENIIDESGMPKERFSAEFPKEGPSILRIQQVVRGDSAAYFCASSPGTANYGYTFGSGTRLTVV.

The chain uses TRBV7-6 and TRBJ1-2; D may be TRBD1 (6 bases). The V gene lost 3 bases and the J gene lost 7 bases, with 18 bases spanning the gap. This CDR3 is 15 amino acids long. CDR1 SGHVS and CDR2 FNYEAQ come from the germline V gene. For the CDR3, the DNA is TGTGCCAGCAGCTTTAGCGCAGGGGTCCAAGCTGGCTACACCTTC. Translating gives CASSFSAGVQAGYTF.

This sequence joins TRBV5-6 and TRBJ1-2; 9 bases line up with TRBD1. The J segment lost 2 bases and the V segment lost 2 bases, leaving 1 base of the junction unmatched. In germline, CDR1 is SGHDT, CDR2 YYEEEE. The CDR3 spans 14 residues. The DNA of the CDR3 is TGTGCCAGCAGCTTCGGACAGGGGAACTATGGCTACACCTTC. Translating it yields CASSFGQGNYGYTF.

The rearrangement uses TRBV29-1 and TRBJ2-5, with 8 positions matching TRBD1. The germline V gene encodes CDR1 SQVTM and CDR2 ANQGSEA. The CDR3 sequence is 15 residues long. The J segment lost 5 bases and the V segment lost 1 base, leaving 9 bases of the junction unmatched. Here the CDR3 reads CSVEGGAGGHETQYF. CDR3 nucleotides: TGCAGCGTTGAAGGGGGGGCAGGGGGCCATGAGACCCAGTACTTC.

This clone was observed once. The gene calls are TRBV9 and TRBJ2-1; no clear D. The CDR3 runs 12 residues. Germline CDR1 reads SGDLS; CDR2 reads YYNGEE. The germline V and J ends were trimmed by 4 bases and 2 bases, with 4 bases remaining between them. The CDR3 DNA is TGTGCCAGCAGCCGGGCCTACAATGAGCAGTTCTTC. Encoded protein: CASSRAYNEQFF. The full variable domain, rest sourced from reference TRBV9 and TRBJ2-1, is DSGVTQTPKHLITATGQRVTLRCSPRSGDLSVYWYQQSLDQGLQFLIQYYNGEERAKGNILERFSAQQFPDLHSELNLSSLELGDSALYFCASSRAYNEQFFGPGTRLTVL.

The sample holds one count of this clone. The gene calls are TRBV28 and TRBJ1-1; no firm D call. The length of the CDR3 is 17 residues. Germline lookup yields CDR1 MDHEN and CDR2 SYDVKM. Trimming pared 6 bases from V and 1 base from J, leaving 21 bases between. The CDR3 here is CASSPSPPMNPNTEAFF. The CDR3, as DNA: TGTGCCAGCAGCCCATCGCCCCCGATGAACCCGAACACTGAAGCTTTCTTT. The full variable domain, with the rest looked up from reference TRBV28 and TRBJ1-1, is DVKVTQSSRYLVKRTGEKVFLECVQDMDHENMFWYRQDPGLGLRLIYFSYDVKMKEKGDIPEGYSVSREKKERFSLILESASTNQTSMYLCASSPSPPMNPNTEAFFGQGTRLTVV.

Regarding this clone: One end of the junction fails to match germline, which may point to a read error. The rearrangement joins TRBV19 to TRBJ1-2; D gene ambiguous. The germline V gene has CDR1 LNHDA and CDR2 SQIVND (reference sequence). The CDR3 sequence is 14 residues long. The CDR3 spells CASGPRGRNYGYTF. The CDR3 DNA sequence: TGTGCCAGTGGCCCCCGGGGAAGAAACTATGGCTATACCTTC.

V gene TRBV5-6 combines with J gene TRBJ2-7; possibly TRBD1 or TRBD2 for D (5 bases each). V was shortened by 4 bases and J by 3 bases, with 8 bases between the two germline ends. The CDR3 is 12 residues long. The V gene's germline CDR1 is SGHDT and CDR2 YYEEEE. This chain's CDR3 is CASSNGGYEQYF. The CDR3 DNA follows: TGTGCCAGCAGCAATGGGGGCTACGAGCAGTACTTC.

In nucleotides, the CDR3 is TGTGCCAGCAGCGGACAGGGTGAGATTGGGAATGAGCAGTTCTTC. It yields the protein CASSGQGEIGNEQFF. The V call is TRBV6-1, the J call TRBJ2-1, with 8 positions matching TRBD1. This CDR3 region has 15 residues. Germline trimming cut 6 bases from V and 7 bases from J; bases unmatched to any gene: 11. Germline V gene sequence: CDR1 MNHNS, CDR2 SASEGT.

The V and J genes are TRBV28 and TRBJ1-3; D possibly corresponds to TRBD1 (5 bases). The CDR3 extends over 12 amino acids. Germline lookup yields CDR1 MDHEN and CDR2 SYDVKM. Trimming removed 3 bases from V and 7 bases from J, with 7 bases in between. The CDR3 here is CASSFRGNTIYF. The CDR3 DNA reads as TGTGCCAGCAGTTTCCGGGGGAACACCATATATTTT.

The V gene is TRBV6-1, the J gene TRBJ2-7, with D unclear. Per germline, CDR1 MNHNS and CDR2 SASEGT. The CDR3 spans 14 residues. The V and J ends lost 1 base and 1 base respectively, with 8 bases between them. The CDR3 DNA is TGTGCCAGCAGTGAAGTGGTAGGGTCCTACGAGCAGTACTTC. Amino acid sequence: CASSEVVGSYEQYF.

This clone was seen only a few times. The genes are TRBV9 and TRBJ2-2; D is undetermined. CDR3 length: 14 amino acids. The V end lost 0 bases, the J end lost 1 base, and 4 bases lay between the germline ends. Germline CDR1 and CDR2: SGDLS and YYNGEE. CDR3 amino acids: CASSVGGNTGELFF. For the CDR3, the DNA is TGTGCCAGCAGCGTAGGAGGGAACACCGGGGAGCTGTTTTTT.

This chain uses TRBV27 with TRBJ1-5; D perhaps matches TRBD1 (5 bases). Trimming stripped 3 bases from V and 2 bases from J, with 17 bases between. The germline V gene has CDR1 MNHEY and CDR2 SMNVEV (reference sequence). The length of the CDR3 is 17 residues. CDR3 coding DNA: TGTGCCAGCAGTTTTTGGGGGATTCCCACGGGCAATCAGCCCCAGCATTTT. It is translated as CASSFWGIPTGNQPQHF.

This rearrangement joins TRBV2 to TRBJ2-2, with 7 bases that match TRBD1. The CDR3 spans 18 residues. J lost 7 bases, V lost 1 base, and 15 bases had no gene match. CDR1 and CDR2 from the germline V gene are SNHLY and FYNNEI. CDR3 nucleotide sequence: TGTGCCAGCAGTGAAGAGTACGGAGACAGGGAGTACGTCGGGGAGCTGTTTTTT. Amino acids: CASSEEYGDREYVGELFF.

DNA for the CDR3: TGCAGCGCAGCCCAGACCCAGACTAGCGGGGGAACGCAGTATTTT. The encoded protein is CSAAQTQTSGGTQYF. The genes are TRBV29-1 and TRBJ2-3, with TRBD2 matching 12 bases. Germline-derived CDR1 and CDR2 are SQVTM and ANQGSEA. V was clipped by 7 bases and J by 9 bases; unmatched bases: 14. This CDR3 has 15 amino acids.